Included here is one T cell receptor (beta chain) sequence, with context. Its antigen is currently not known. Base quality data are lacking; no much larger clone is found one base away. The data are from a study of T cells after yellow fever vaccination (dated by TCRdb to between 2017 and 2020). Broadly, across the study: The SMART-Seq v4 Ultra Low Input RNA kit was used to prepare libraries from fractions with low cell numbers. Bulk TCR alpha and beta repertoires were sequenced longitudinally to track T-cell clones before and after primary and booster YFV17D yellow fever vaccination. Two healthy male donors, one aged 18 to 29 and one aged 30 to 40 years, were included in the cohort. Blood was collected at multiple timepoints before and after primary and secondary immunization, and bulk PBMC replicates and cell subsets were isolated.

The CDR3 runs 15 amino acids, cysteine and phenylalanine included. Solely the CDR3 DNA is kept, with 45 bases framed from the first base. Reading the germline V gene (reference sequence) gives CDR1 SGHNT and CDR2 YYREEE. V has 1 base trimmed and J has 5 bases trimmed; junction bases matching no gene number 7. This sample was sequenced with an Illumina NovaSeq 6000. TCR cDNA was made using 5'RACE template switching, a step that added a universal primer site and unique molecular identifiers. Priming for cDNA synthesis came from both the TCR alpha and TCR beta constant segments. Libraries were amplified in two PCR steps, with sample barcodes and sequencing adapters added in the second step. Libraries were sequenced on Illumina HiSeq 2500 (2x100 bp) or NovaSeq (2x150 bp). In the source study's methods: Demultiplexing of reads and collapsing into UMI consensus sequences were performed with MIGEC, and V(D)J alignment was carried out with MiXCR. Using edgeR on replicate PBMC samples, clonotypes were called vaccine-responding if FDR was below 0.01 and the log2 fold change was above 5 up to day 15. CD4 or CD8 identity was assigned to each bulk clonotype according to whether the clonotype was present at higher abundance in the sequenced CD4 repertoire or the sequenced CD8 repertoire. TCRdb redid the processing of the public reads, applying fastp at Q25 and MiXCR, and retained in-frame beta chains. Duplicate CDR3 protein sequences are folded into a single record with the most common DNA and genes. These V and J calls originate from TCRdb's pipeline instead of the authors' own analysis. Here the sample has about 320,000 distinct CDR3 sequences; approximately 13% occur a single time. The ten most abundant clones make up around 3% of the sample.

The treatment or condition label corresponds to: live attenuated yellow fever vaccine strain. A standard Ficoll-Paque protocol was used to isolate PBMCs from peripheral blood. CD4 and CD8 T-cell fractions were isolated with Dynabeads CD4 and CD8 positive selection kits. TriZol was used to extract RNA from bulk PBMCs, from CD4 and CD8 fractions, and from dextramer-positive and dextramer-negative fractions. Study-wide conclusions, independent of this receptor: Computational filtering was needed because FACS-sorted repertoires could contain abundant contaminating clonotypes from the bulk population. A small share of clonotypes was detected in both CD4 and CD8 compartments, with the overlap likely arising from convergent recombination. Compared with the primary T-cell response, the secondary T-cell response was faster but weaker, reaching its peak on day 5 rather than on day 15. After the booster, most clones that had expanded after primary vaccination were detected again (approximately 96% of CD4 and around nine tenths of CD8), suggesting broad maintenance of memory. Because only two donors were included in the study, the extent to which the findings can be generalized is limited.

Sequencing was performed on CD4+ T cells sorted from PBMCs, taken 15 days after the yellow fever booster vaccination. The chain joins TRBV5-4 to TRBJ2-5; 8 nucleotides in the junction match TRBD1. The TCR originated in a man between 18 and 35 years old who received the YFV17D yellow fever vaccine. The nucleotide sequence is TGTGCCAGCAGCTTGTTACAGGGGGGCACGGAGACCCAGTACTTC. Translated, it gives CASSLLQGGTETQYF. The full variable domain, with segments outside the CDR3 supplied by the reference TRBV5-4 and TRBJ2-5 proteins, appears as ETGVTQSPTHLIKTRGQQVTLRCSSQSGHNTVSWYQQALGQGPQFIFQYYREEENGRGNFPPRFSGLQFPNYSSELNVNALELDDSALYLCASSLLQGGTETQYFGPGTRLLVL.